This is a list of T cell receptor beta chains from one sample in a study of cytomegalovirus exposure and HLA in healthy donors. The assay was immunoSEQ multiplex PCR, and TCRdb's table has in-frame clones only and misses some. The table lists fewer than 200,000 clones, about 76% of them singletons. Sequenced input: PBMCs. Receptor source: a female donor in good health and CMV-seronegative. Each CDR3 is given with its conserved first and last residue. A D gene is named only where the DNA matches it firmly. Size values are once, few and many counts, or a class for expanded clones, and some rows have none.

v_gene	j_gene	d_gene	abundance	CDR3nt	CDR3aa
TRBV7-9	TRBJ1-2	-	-	TGTGCCAGCAGCTTAGGAGAGGTGGGCTACACCTTC	CASSLGEVGYTF
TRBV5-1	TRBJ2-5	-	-	TGCGCCAGCAGCTTAGGGAGGCAAGAGACCCAGTACTTC	CASSLGRQETQYF
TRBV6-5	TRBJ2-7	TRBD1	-	TGTGCCAGCAGTTACTCGGAGGGACAGGGGGCCGGGCAGTACTTC	CASSYSEGQGAGQYF
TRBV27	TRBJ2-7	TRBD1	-	TGTGCCAGCAGTCGTGGAGACAGGGGCTACGAGCAGTACTTC	CASSRGDRGYEQYF
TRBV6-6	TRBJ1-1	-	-	TGTGCCAGCAGTGTAAGGCTCGACCGGGACACTGAAGCTTTCTTT	CASSVRLDRDTEAFF
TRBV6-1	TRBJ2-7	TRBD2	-	TGTGCCAGCAGTGACACCCGGCGGGAGTTCGGCGAGCAGTACTTC	CASSDTRREFGEQYF
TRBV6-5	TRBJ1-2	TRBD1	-	TGTGCCTCGTTGACTGCGGCAGGGGGTTCCCGTGGCTACACCTTC	CASLTAAGGSRGYTF
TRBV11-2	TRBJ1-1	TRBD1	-	TGTGCCAGCAGCTTTTTAGGGACAGGGGGGGCTGAAGCTTTCTTT	CASSFLGTGGAEAFF
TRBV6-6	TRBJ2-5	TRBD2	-	TGTGCCAGCAGTCAACTAGCGGAAGAGACCCAGTACTTC	CASSQLAEETQYF
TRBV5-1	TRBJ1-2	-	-	TGCGCCAGCAGCTTCCCAGGGCTCAATGGCTACACCTTC	CASSFPGLNGYTF
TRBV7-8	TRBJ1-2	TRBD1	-	TGTGCCAGCAGCGATTGGACAGGCCCAGGGGGCGGGGGCTACACCTTC	CASSDWTGPGGGGYTF
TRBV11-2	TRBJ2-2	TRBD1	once	TGTGCCAGCACCAGACAGGGGGCGGGCACCGGGGAGCTGTTTTTT	CASTRQGAGTGELFF
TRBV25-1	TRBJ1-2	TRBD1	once	TGTGCCAGCAGTGAAACACAGGGGTTCCCCTATGGCTACACCTTC	CASSETQGFPYGYTF
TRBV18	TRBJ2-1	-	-	TGTGCCAGCACCGGAGGCGGAGGAGGAATCTACAATGAGCAGTTCTTC	CASTGGGGGIYNEQFF
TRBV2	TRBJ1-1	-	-	TGTGCCAGCAGTACCAGGGAGGGGACTGAAGCTTTCTTT	CASSTREGTEAFF
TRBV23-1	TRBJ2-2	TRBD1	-	TGCGCCAGCAAGGGACAGTGTCGAGGAACCGGGGAGCTGTTTTTT	CASKGQCRGTGELFF
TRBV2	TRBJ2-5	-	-	TGTGCCAGCAGTGATAGACTATCTCCACAAGAGACCCAGTACTTC	CASSDRLSPQETQYF
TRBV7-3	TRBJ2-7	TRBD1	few	TGTGCCAGCAGCTTAGGGGGGACAGGGGACTACGAGCAGTACTTC	CASSLGGTGDYEQYF
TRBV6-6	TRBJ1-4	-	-	TGTGCCAGCAGTTACTCGGGCGGGGGGGGAGAAAAACTGTTTTTT	CASSYSGGGGEKLFF
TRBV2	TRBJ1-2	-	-	TGTGCCAGCAGTGAATACAGGGAGCGTGGCTACACCTTC	CASSEYRERGYTF
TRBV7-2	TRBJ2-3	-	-	TGTGCCAGCAGCTCGAGGGGGGGGCTGAGTGGCACAGATACGCAGTATTTT	CASSSRGGLSGTDTQYF
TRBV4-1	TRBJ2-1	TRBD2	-	TGCGCCAGCAGCCATCCAGGGACTAGCGGGAGCAATGAGCAGTTCTTC	CASSHPGTSGSNEQFF
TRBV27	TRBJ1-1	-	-	TGTGCCAGCAGTTATCTTGGTAGAAGAGTAGTGGACACTGAAGCTTTCTTT	CASSYLGRRVVDTEAFF
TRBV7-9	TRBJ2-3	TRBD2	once	TGTGCCAGCAGCCCTCTAGCGGGGGACACAGATACGCAGTATTTT	CASSPLAGDTDTQYF
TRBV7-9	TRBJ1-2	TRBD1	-	TGTTCCAGCAGCTCCAGGGGGGACAGGGGGTCCTATGGCTACACCTTC	CSSSSRGDRGSYGYTF
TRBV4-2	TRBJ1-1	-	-	TGTGCCAGCAGCCAGGGCTACACAGGGAACACTGAAGCTTTCTTT	CASSQGYTGNTEAFF
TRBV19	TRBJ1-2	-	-	TGTGCCAGTAGAGAAACAGGCACCTCGAGGGGCTACACCTTC	CASRETGTSRGYTF
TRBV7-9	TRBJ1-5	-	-	TGTGCCAGCAGCTTACTACAGGGAGAGCCCCAGCATTTT	CASSLLQGEPQHF
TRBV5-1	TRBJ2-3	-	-	TGCGCCAGCAGCTTGGGTTCAGGCACAGATACGCAGTATTTT	CASSLGSGTDTQYF
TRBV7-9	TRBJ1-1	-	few	TGTGCCAGCAGCTTTAGGGAGGGGGAAGCTTTCTTT	CASSFREGEAFF
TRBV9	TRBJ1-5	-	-	TGTGCCAGCAGCGTAGGTTGGGGAGTAGGTCAGCCCCAGCATTTT	CASSVGWGVGQPQHF
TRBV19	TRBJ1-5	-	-	TGTGCCAGTAGTTATAGCAATCAGCCCCAGCATTTT	CASSYSNQPQHF
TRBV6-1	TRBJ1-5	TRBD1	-	TGTGCCAGCAGTGAGAGGGACAGGGGCTATCAGCCCCAGCATTTT	CASSERDRGYQPQHF
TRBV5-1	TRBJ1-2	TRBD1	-	TGCGCCAGCAGCCCCCAGGGGGACAGGGAAAAGAAAGGCTACACCTTC	CASSPQGDREKKGYTF
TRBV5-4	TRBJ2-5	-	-	TGTGCCAGCAGCGTACGGGGGTACCAAGAGACCCAGTACTTC	CASSVRGYQETQYF
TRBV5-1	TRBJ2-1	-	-	TGCGCCAGCAACAGCCACCCAGGGGACGATTACAATGAGCAGTTCTTC	CASNSHPGDDYNEQFF
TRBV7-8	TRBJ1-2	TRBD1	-	TGTGCCAGCAGCCCCGTGGAGGGGGCGGAAGGCTACACCTTC	CASSPVEGAEGYTF
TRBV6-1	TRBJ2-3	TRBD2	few	TGTGCCAGCAGAGGACTAGGCACAGATACGCAGTATTTT	CASRGLGTDTQYF
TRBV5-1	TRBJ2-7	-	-	TGCGCCAGCAGCTTGGGTGGCACAGCACCCTACGAGCAGTACTTC	CASSLGGTAPYEQYF
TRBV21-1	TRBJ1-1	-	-	TGTGCCAGCAGCAAGGCCAGGGGGTGCTACACTGAAGCTTTCTTT	CASSKARGCYTEAFF
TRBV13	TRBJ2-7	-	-	TGTGCCAGCAGCTTAGGCCGGACAGAGTGGGTCGAGCAGTACTTC	CASSLGRTEWVEQYF
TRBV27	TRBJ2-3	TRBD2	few	TGTGCCAGCAGCTCACTCGGACTAGCGGGGGATACGCAGTATTTT	CASSSLGLAGDTQYF
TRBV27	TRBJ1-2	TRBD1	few	TGTGCCAGCAGTTCGACAGGGACAGGCTATGGCTACACCTTC	CASSSTGTGYGYTF
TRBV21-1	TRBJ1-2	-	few	TGTGCCAACCTCCGGGACATGAAAAGCGGCTACACCTTC	CANLRDMKSGYTF
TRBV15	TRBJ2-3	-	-	TGTGCCACCAGCAGATCCAATCTCCCCCAGGTTTCTAGCACAGATACGCAGTATTTT	CATSRSNLPQVSSTDTQYF
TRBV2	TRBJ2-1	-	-	TGTGCCAGCAGTGACCGGGGGGCAGGGCAGTTCTTC	CASSDRGAGQFF
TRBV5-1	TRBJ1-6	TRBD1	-	TGCGCCAGCAGCTCCACGGGACAGCAACTCCACTTT	CASSSTGQQLHF
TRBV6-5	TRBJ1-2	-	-	TGTGCCAGCAGTTCACCGGGCTATGGCTACACCTTC	CASSSPGYGYTF
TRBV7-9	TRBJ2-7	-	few	TGTGCGGCCTCCATAGAGGGGGGGCCCTACGAGCAGTACTTC	CAASIEGGPYEQYF
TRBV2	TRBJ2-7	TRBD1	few	TGTGCCAGCAGTGAAGGGCAGGGGGCATGGTCCTACGAGCAGTACTTC	CASSEGQGAWSYEQYF
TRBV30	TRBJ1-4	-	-	TGTGCCTGGAGTCGACAGGCGACTAATGAAAAACTGTTTTTT	CAWSRQATNEKLFF
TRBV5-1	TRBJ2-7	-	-	TGCGCCAGCAGCTTACGGGCAGGACTTCTCTACGAGCAGTACTTC	CASSLRAGLLYEQYF
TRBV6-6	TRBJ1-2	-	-	TGTGCCAGCACCTTCCTCCAGGGGAACTATGGCTACACCTTC	CASTFLQGNYGYTF
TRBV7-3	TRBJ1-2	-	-	TGTGCCAGCAGCCTGGCGGGGGGGCAGAATTATGGCTACACCTTC	CASSLAGGQNYGYTF